These 16 T cell receptor beta chains originate from one sample sequenced in a study of Ad26.COV2.S vaccination and SARS-CoV-2 variants. Profiled with immunoSEQ multiplex PCR; TCRdb holds only in-frame clones, not every one. The sample carries 500,000 or so clones, around nine tenths recorded once. Treatment noted: roughly 19 received Ad26.COV2.S at low or high dose, single or two shots; about five received placebo; per-sample allocation not given. It was on day 63 after the first vaccine or placebo injection that samples were taken. The source was peripheral blood, collected in a trial of Ad26.COV2.S vaccine versus placebo. These receptors all come from a person aged 18-60 years who received the Ad26.COV2.S COVID-19 vaccine or a placebo.

The gene calls are TRBV5-1 and TRBJ2-2, with unresolved D. V lost 4 bases, J lost 2 bases, and 12 bases lay in between. The V gene's germline CDR1 is SGHRS and CDR2 YFSETQ. CDR3 size: 15 residues. CDR3 sequence reads: CASSPAGLNTGELFF. The CDR3 nucleotides read TGCGCCAGCAGCCCAGCCGGCCTCAACACCGGGGAGCTGTTTTTT.

The chain is built from TRBV10-3 and TRBJ1-6; 8 nucleotides align to TRBD1. Germline CDR1 ENHRY, CDR2 SYGVKD. The CDR3 sequence is 16 residues long. After removal of 0 bases from V and 7 bases from J, the junction contained 5 bases not matched to a gene. The DNA for the CDR3 is TGTGCCATCAGTGAGTCAGGACAGGGCGAAAATTCACCCCTCCACTTT. Translation gives CAISESGQGENSPLHF.

The chain has TRBV4-2 and TRBJ2-1; tentatively, D is TRBD1 or TRBD2 (6 bases each). Trimming removed 4 bases at V and 7 bases at J, with 26 bases between. CDR3 size: 18 residues. CDR1 is LGHNA and CDR2 is YNFKEQ in the germline V gene. Written as DNA, the CDR3 is TGTGCCAGCAGCCCGGGGCGGTCGGGGGCCCCCCAGGGGAATGAGCAGTTCTTC. Its protein is CASSPGRSGAPQGNEQFF.

The chain combines TRBV5-4 with TRBJ2-3; D might be TRBD1 (6 bases). There are 14 residues in the CDR3. In germline, CDR1 is SGHNT, CDR2 YYREEE (reference sequence). The ends were cut back, 0 bases at V and 4 bases at J, with 9 bases in the middle. The CDR3 loop is CASSLGGGSDTQYF. Here the CDR3 DNA reads TGTGCCAGCAGCTTGGGAGGGGGATCAGATACGCAGTATTTT. Based on the CDR3 plus reference TRBV5-4 and TRBJ2-3, the full variable domain is ETGVTQSPTHLIKTRGQQVTLRCSSQSGHNTVSWYQQALGQGPQFIFQYYREEENGRGNFPPRFSGLQFPNYSSELNVNALELDDSALYLCASSLGGGSDTQYFGPGTRLTVL.

The sample holds a few counts of this clone. The V gene is TRBV4-2, the J gene TRBJ1-2, with TRBD1 matching over 7 bases. The CDR3 consists of 16 residues. Trimming removed 4 bases from V and 5 bases from J; junction bases left unmatched: 13. Germline V gene lookup returns CDR1 LGHNA and CDR2 YNFKEQ. The CDR3 reads CASSPSGQPYGYGYTF. In nucleotides, the CDR3 is TGTGCCAGCAGCCCCTCGGGACAGCCCTACGGGTATGGCTACACCTTC.

The rearrangement links TRBV5-5 to TRBJ2-7; possibly TRBD2 for D (6 bases). CDR1 is SGHKS and CDR2 is YYEKEE in the germline V gene (reference sequence). The CDR3 totals 15 residues. The germline V and J ends were trimmed by 4 bases and 3 bases, with 17 bases remaining between them. Written as DNA, the CDR3 is TGTGCCAGCAGCCCTGGGACTTCCGTCGTCTACGAGCAGTACTTC. Encoded protein: CASSPGTSVVYEQYF.

CDR3 region: CASSSLADKYNEQFF. DNA of the CDR3: TGTGCCAGCAGCTCCCTAGCGGATAAATACAATGAGCAGTTCTTC. The V gene is TRBV7-3, the J gene TRBJ2-1; 7 bases are shared with TRBD2. V dropped 4 bases and J dropped 4; count of bases not matched to a gene: 7. This CDR3 is 15 amino acids long. The germline V gene encodes CDR1 SGHTA and CDR2 FQGTGA.

This clone appeared a single time. CDR3 sequence (DNA): TGCAGCGTTGCAGAGGGGAGCCCAGATACGCAGTATTTT. This encodes CSVAEGSPDTQYF. V usage is TRBV29-1 and J usage is TRBJ2-3, with D possibly called TRBD1 or TRBD2 (5 bases each). The CDR3 is 13 amino acids. V gave up 4 bases and J gave up 4 bases, with 12 bases separating them. Germline assignment: CDR1 SQVTM and CDR2 ANQGSEA.

The V and J genes are TRBV27 and TRBJ2-2; 11 nucleotides match TRBD2. The V gene end was trimmed by 1 base and the J gene end by 7 bases; junction bases not matched to a gene: 11. Germline CDR1 reads MNHEY; CDR2 reads SMNVEV (reference sequence). The CDR3 spans 18 residues. The CDR3 DNA sequence: TGTGCCAGCAGTTTATTTTCGGGACTAGCGGTCACCGGCGGGGAGCTGTTTTTT. It codes for CASSLFSGLAVTGGELFF.

CDR3 DNA sequence: TGTGCCAGCAGCTTGCGAACGGCTGGCAATGAGCAGTTCTTC. It yields the protein CASSLRTAGNEQFF. The rearrangement joins TRBV5-4 to TRBJ2-1; no definite D call. Looked up from germline, CDR1 is SGHNT and CDR2 is YYREEE (reference sequence). There are 14 residues in the CDR3. V was clipped by 1 base and J by 6 bases, with 11 bases between them.

The chain couples TRBV27 to TRBJ2-7; TRBD1 aligns across 9 bases. The CDR3 is 14 residues long. The J segment lost 6 bases and the V segment lost 3 bases, leaving 6 bases of the junction unmatched. CDR1 MNHEY and CDR2 SMNVEV come from the germline V gene (reference sequence). For the CDR3, the DNA is TGTGCCAGCAGTTTGACAGGGGGGGGAATCGAGCAGTACTTC. Its translation: CASSLTGGGIEQYF.

Regarding this clone: Other DNA variants within this sample encode the same CDR3. The chain links TRBV28 to TRBJ2-7; 7 bases match TRBD1. Germline V gene lookup returns CDR1 MDHEN and CDR2 SYDVKM. There are 12 residues in the CDR3. V shed 2 bases and J 6 bases; nucleotides not matched to a gene: 1. The CDR3 DNA is TGTGCCAGCAGTTTACCAGGGGGCGAGCAGTACTTC. Protein sequence: CASSLPGGEQYF.

The rearrangement links TRBV27 to TRBJ2-7; 7 nucleotides line up with TRBD1. V shed 6 bases, J shed 9 bases, and the junction held 14 bases outside the gene matches. The length of the CDR3 is 14 residues. From germline, CDR1 is MNHEY and CDR2 SMNVEV (reference sequence). CDR3 region: CASRPGQPLVGQYF. The CDR3 coding sequence is TGTGCCAGCAGACCGGGACAGCCCTTAGTGGGGCAGTACTTC.

This chain links TRBV5-4 with TRBJ1-1, with TRBD1 matching over 7 bases. Germline V gene sequence: CDR1 SGHNT, CDR2 YYREEE (reference sequence). The CDR3 contains 15 residues. V shed 4 bases and J 2 bases; nucleotides not matched to a gene: 8. CDR3 protein: CASSTVRTGNTEAFF. The CDR3 region has the DNA TGTGCCAGCAGCACCGTCCGGACAGGCAACACTGAAGCTTTCTTT.

CDR3 DNA: TGTGCCAGCAGTCCCCGTGGGGGTGGCTACACCTTC. Protein product: CASSPRGGGYTF. The chain carries TRBV3-1 (or the pseudogene TRBV3-2) and TRBJ1-2; TRBD1 is a possible D gene (5 bases). There are 12 residues in the CDR3. V was clipped by 6 bases and J by 7 bases, with 12 bases between them. Germline V lookup: CDR1 LGHDT, CDR2 YNNKEL (reference sequence).

This chain connects TRBV11-1 to TRBJ1-1; 10 bases are shared with TRBD1. The CDR3 contains 15 residues. Germline V gene lookup returns CDR1 SGHAT and CDR2 FQDESV (reference sequence). V shed 3 bases and J 0 bases; nucleotides not matched to a gene: 1. The CDR3, as DNA: TGTGCCAGCAGCTTCGGACAGGGGGTGAACACTGAAGCTTTCTTT. It is translated as CASSFGQGVNTEAFF.